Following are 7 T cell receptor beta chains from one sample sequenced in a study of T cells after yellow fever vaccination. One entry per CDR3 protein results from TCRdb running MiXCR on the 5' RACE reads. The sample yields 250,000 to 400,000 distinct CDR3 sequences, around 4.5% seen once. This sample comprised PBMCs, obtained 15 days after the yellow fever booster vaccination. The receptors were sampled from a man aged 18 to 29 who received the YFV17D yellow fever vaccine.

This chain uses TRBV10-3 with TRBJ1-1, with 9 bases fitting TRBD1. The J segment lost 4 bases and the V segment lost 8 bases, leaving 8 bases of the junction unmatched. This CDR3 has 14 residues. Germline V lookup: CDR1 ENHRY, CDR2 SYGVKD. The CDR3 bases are TGTGCCATCTATGCCGGGACAGGGATCACTGAAGCTTTCTTT. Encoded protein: CAIYAGTGITEAFF.

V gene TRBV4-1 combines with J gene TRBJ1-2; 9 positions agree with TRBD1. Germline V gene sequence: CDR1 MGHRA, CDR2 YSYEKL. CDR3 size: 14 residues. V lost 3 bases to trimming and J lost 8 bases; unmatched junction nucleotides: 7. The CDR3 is CASSHPQGALGYTF. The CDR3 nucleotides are TGCGCCAGCAGCCATCCACAGGGGGCGTTAGGCTACACCTTC.

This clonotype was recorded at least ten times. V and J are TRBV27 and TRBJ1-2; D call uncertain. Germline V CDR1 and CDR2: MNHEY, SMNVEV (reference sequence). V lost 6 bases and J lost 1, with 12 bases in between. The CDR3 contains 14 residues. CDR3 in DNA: TGTGCCAGCAGCCCCAGCCGAAATAACTATGGCTACACCTTC. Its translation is CASSPSRNNYGYTF.

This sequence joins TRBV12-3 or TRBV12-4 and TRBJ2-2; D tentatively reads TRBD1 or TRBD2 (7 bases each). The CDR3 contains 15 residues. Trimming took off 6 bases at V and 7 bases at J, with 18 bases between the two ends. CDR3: CASSQGGPRGGELFF. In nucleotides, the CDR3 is TGTGCCAGCAGCCAGGGGGGGCCGCGGGGCGGGGAGCTGTTTTTT.

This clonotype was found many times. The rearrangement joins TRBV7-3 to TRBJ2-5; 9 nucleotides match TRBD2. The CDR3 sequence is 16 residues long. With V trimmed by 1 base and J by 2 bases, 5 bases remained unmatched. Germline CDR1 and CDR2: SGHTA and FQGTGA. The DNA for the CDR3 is TGTGCCAGCAGCTTAATGGGCCTAGCGGGGCAAGAGACCCAGTACTTC. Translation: CASSLMGLAGQETQYF.

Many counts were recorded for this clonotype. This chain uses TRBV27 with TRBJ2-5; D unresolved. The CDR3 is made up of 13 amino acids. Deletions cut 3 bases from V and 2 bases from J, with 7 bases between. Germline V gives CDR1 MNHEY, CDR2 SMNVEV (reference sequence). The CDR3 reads CASSLDAQETQYF. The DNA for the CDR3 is TGTGCCAGCAGTTTGGACGCGCAAGAGACCCAGTACTTC.

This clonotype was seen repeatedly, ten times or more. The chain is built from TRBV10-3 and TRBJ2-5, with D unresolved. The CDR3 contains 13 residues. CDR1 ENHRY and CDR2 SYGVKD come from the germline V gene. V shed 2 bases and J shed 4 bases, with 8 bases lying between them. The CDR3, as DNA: TGTGCCATCAGTGAGCGCCCCCCAGAGACCCAGTACTTC. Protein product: CAISERPPETQYF.